The entry below gives a single T cell receptor beta chain sequence along with its context. The V end was cut by 6 bases, the J end by 3 bases, with 8 bases between. This CDR3 spans 13 amino acids. CDR1 and CDR2 (germline): WSHSY, SAAADI. The data were obtained in a study of preoperative IRX-2 immunotherapy in early breast cancer. Profiling relied on immunoSEQ multiplex PCR, and the TCRdb table lists in-frame clones only, not all of them. The sample has roughly 40,000 clones; roughly 80% are singletons. Regarding treatment: preoperative locoregional IRX-2 cytokine immunotherapy. Patients received preoperative, locoregional IRX-2 cytokine immunotherapy in a phase Ib study.

V gene TRBV10-2 combines with J gene TRBJ1-4; unclear D gene. Specimen: tumor tissue, collected after IRX-2 immunotherapy. This clonotype was obtained from a human donor with breast cancer. The DNA of the CDR3 is TGCGCCAGCAGGGCAGGACCTAATGAAAAACTGTTTTTT. Residues: CASRAGPNEKLFF.